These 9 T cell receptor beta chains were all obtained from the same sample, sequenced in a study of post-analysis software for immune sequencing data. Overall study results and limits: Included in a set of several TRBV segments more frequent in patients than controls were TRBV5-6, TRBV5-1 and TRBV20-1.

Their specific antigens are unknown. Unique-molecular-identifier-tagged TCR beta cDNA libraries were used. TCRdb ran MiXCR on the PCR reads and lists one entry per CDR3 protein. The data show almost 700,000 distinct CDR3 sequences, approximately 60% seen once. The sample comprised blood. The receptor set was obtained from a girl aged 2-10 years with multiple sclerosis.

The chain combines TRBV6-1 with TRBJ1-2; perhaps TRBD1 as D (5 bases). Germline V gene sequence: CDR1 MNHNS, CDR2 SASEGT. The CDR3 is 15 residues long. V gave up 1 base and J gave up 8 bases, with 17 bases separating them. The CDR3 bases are TGTGCCAGCAGTGAAGTGAGGGGCAGGGTAGAAGGCTACACCTTC. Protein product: CASSEVRGRVEGYTF.

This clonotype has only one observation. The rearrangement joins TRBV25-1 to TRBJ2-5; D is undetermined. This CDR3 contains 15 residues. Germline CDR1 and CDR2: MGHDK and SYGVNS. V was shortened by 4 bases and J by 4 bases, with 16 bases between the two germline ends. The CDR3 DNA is TGTGCCAGCAGTGGTAATTACAGCCCCCGAGAGACCCAGTACTTC. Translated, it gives CASSGNYSPRETQYF.

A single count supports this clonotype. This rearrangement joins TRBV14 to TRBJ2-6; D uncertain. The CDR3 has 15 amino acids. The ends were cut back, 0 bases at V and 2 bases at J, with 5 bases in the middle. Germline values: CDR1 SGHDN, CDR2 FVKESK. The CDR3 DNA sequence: TGTGCCAGCAGCCAAGACTGGGCTGGGGCCAACGTCCTGACTTTC. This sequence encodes CASSQDWAGANVLTF.

The CDR3 sequence is CASSFNDRAEAFF. In nucleotides, the CDR3 is TGTGCCAGCAGCTTTAACGATCGCGCTGAAGCTTTCTTT. The chain recombines TRBV11-1 with TRBJ1-1; D not resolved. This CDR3 is built from 13 residues. Trimming took 3 bases from V and 6 from J, leaving 11 bases between them. The germline V gene encodes CDR1 SGHAT and CDR2 FQDESV (reference sequence).

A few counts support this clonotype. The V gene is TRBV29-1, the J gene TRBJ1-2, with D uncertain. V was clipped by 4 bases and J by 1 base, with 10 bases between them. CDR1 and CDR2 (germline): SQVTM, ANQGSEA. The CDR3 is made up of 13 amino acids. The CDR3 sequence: CSVAPLLNYGYTF. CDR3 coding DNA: TGCAGCGTTGCACCGCTTCTTAACTATGGCTACACCTTC.

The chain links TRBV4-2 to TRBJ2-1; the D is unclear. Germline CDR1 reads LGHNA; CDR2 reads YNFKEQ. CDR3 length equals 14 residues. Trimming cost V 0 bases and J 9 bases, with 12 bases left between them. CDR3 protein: CASSQETPAGEQFF. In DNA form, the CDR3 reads TGTGCCAGCAGCCAAGAAACACCCGCTGGTGAGCAGTTCTTC.

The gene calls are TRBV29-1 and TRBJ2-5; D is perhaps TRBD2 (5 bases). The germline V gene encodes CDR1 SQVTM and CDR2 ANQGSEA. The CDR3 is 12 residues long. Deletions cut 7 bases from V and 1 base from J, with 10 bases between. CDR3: CSGARGQETQYF. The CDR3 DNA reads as TGCAGCGGGGCCCGGGGCCAAGAGACCCAGTACTTC.

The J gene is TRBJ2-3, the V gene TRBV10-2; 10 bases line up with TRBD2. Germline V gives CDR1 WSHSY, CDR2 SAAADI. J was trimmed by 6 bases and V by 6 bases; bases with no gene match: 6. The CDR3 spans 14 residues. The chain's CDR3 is CASSSGGVLDTQYF. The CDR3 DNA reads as TGCGCCAGCAGCAGCGGGGGGGTTCTGGATACGCAGTATTTT.

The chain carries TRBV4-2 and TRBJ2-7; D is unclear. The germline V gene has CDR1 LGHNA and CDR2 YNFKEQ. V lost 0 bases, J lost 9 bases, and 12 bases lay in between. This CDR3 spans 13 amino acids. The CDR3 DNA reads TGTGCCAGCAGCCAAGATATAAAGATCGGGCAGTACTTC. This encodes CASSQDIKIGQYF.